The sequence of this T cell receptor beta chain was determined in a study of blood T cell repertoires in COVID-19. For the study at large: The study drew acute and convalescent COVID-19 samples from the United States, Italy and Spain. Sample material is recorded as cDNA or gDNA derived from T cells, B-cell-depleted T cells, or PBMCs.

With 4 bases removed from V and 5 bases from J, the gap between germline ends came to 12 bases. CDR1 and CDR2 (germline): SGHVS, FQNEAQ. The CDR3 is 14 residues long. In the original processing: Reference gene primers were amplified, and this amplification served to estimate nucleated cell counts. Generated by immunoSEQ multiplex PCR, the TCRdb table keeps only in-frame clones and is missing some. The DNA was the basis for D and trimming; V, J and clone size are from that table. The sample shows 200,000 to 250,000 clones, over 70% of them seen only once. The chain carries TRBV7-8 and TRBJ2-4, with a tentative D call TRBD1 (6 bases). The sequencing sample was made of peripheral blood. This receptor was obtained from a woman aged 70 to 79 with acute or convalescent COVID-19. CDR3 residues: CASSSHRVENIQYF. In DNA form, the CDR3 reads TGTGCCAGCAGCTCCCACAGGGTCGAAAACATTCAGTACTTC.